Each of the 29 T cell receptor beta chains below was sequenced from the same sample in a study of OX40 agonist ivuxolimab in advanced cancers. The protocol was immunoSEQ multiplex PCR, while the TCRdb copy is restricted to in-frame clones and leaves out a portion. This sample has roughly 71,000 clones, with about 90% found just once. The sequencing here drew on CD4+ or CD8+ T cells sorted from blood, taken in a trial of the OX40 agonist ivuxolimab. The source is an adult with an advanced solid tumor such as melanoma, head and neck, liver or kidney cancer.

The rearrangement uses TRBV11-2 and TRBJ1-1, with TRBD1 matching over 7 bases. Trimming took 5 bases from V and 5 from J; bases not matched to a gene: 11. Germline CDR1 is SGHAT and CDR2 is FQNNGV. The CDR3 spans 15 residues. CDR3 DNA sequence: TGTGCCAGCAGCGAAATAGTTGGGACAGATACTGAAGCTTTCTTT. It yields the protein CASSEIVGTDTEAFF.

The V gene is TRBV27, the J gene TRBJ2-7; D possibly uses TRBD1 or TRBD2 (5 bases each). Between the trimmed V and J ends, which lost 5 bases and 2 bases, there was a span of 16 bases. The CDR3 consists of 15 residues. CDR1 MNHEY and CDR2 SMNVEV come from the germline V gene (reference sequence). The CDR3, as DNA: TGTGCCAGCAGTCCCTACCGGGACGGGACCTACGAGCAGTACTTC. This codes for CASSPYRDGTYEQYF.

The V gene is TRBV29-1, the J gene TRBJ1-4; the match to TRBD1 covers 7 bases. CDR3 length: 14 amino acids. Trimming removed 7 bases from V and 5 bases from J; junction bases left unmatched: 10. The germline gives CDR1 SQVTM, CDR2 ANQGSEA. This CDR3 reads CSAGGDSGNEKLFF. The CDR3 DNA reads as TGCAGCGCGGGGGGGGACAGCGGAAATGAAAAACTGTTTTTT.

The rearrangement joins TRBV10-1 to TRBJ2-3; 9 nucleotides line up with TRBD2. Germline V gene data show CDR1 as WNHNN and CDR2 as SYGVQD (reference sequence). After removal of 8 bases from V and 0 bases from J, the junction contained 6 bases not matched to a gene. The length of the CDR3 is 15 residues. The CDR3 is CASECSGRSTDTQYF. The CDR3 DNA is TGCGCCAGCGAATGTAGCGGGAGAAGCACAGATACGCAGTATTTT.

The sample holds one count of this clone. V and J are TRBV6-1 and TRBJ2-3, with D possibly TRBD1 on 5 matching bases. The CDR3 has 11 residues. The V end lost 6 bases, the J end lost 5 bases, and 6 bases lay between the germline ends. The germline V gene has CDR1 MNHNS and CDR2 SASEGT. CDR3 nucleotide sequence: TGTGCCAGCAGAGGGGTAGATACGCAGTATTTT. Its protein product is CASRGVDTQYF.

The CDR3 protein is CASRMDSSYEQYF. For the CDR3, the DNA is TGTGCCAGCAGAATGGACAGTTCCTACGAGCAGTACTTC. This sequence joins TRBV5-4 and TRBJ2-7, with D possibly matching TRBD1 (6 bases). The V end lost 5 bases, the J end lost 1 base, and 10 bases lay between the germline ends. The CDR3 contains 13 residues. Germline CDR1 and CDR2: SGHNT and YYREEE (reference sequence).

The chain has TRBV7-9 and TRBJ1-4; perhaps TRBD1 as D (5 bases). The V and J ends lost 7 bases and 7 bases respectively, with 13 bases between them. Germline lookup yields CDR1 SEHNR and CDR2 FQNEAQ (reference sequence). The CDR3 is 13 residues long. The CDR3 nucleotides are TGTGCCAGCACCGGGGCGGGAGGTGAAAAACTGTTTTTT. It yields the protein CASTGAGGEKLFF.

The chain couples TRBV7-8 to TRBJ2-1; D gene uncertain. V lost 3 bases to trimming and J lost 5 bases, with 2 bases between them. The CDR3 runs to 11 residues. Germline CDR1 reads SGHVS; CDR2 reads FQNEAQ. DNA for the CDR3: TGTGCCAGCAGCTTTGACAATGAGCAGTTCTTC. Amino acid sequence: CASSFDNEQFF.

The chain combines TRBV27 with TRBJ2-2; TRBD1 agrees at 10 bases. V lost 6 bases and J lost 10; bases outside the gene matches: 8. Germline assignment: CDR1 MNHEY and CDR2 SMNVEV (reference sequence). This CDR3 spans 14 amino acids. The CDR3: CASSIDRGQAELFF. Here the CDR3 DNA reads TGTGCCAGCAGCATCGACAGGGGGCAAGCGGAGCTGTTTTTT.

This clone has only a few counts. This sequence joins TRBV11-2 and TRBJ2-7, with TRBD1 matching over 7 bases. This CDR3 has 14 amino acids. Germline V CDR1 and CDR2: SGHAT, FQNNGV. The ends lost 3 bases at V and 6 bases at J; junction bases unmatched: 8. DNA of the CDR3: TGTGCCAGCAGCTTTGGGCGGACAGGCTTCGAGCAGTACTTC. It codes for CASSFGRTGFEQYF. The full variable domain, its missing parts supplied by reference TRBV11-2 and TRBJ2-7, is EAGVAQSPRYKIIEKRQSVAFWCNPISGHATLYWYQQILGQGPKLLIQFQNNGVVDDSQLPKDRFSAERLKGVDSTLKIQPAKLEDSAVYLCASSFGRTGFEQYFGPGTRLTVT.

The chain carries TRBV5-6 and TRBJ2-3, with TRBD2 matching 10 bases. The CDR3 extends over 15 amino acids. V trimming: 4 bases; J trimming: 3 bases; junction bases outside the gene matches: 5. The V gene's germline CDR1 is SGHDT and CDR2 YYEEEE. In nucleotides, the CDR3 is TGTGCCAGCAGCCATACTAGCGGGATAACAGATACGCAGTATTTT. It is translated as CASSHTSGITDTQYF.

The V gene is TRBV4-1, the J gene TRBJ2-3; D tentatively fits TRBD1 or TRBD2 (5 bases each). The V gene's germline CDR1 is MGHRA and CDR2 YSYEKL. Deletions cut 2 bases from V and 2 bases from J, with 14 bases between. This CDR3 is 16 amino acids long. CDR3 DNA: TGCGCCAGCAGCCAAATCTGGGACGAATACACAGATACGCAGTATTTT. It translates to CASSQIWDEYTDTQYF.

The rearrangement links TRBV28 to TRBJ1-1; 7 bases align to TRBD1. Germline assignment: CDR1 MDHEN and CDR2 SYDVKM. V lost 5 bases and J lost 3; bases outside the gene matches: 3. CDR3 length equals 13 residues. The CDR3 region has the DNA TGTGCCAGCAGTATAACAGGGGACACTGAAGCTTTCTTT. Translation gives CASSITGDTEAFF.

CDR3 nucleotide sequence: TGTGCCAGCGACCCCCCGACAGATACGCAGTATTTT. Amino acids: CASDPPTDTQYF. The chain couples TRBV2 to TRBJ2-3, with unresolved D. The CDR3 extends over 12 amino acids. The V end lost 8 bases, the J end lost 3 bases, and 9 bases lay between the germline ends. Germline assignment: CDR1 SNHLY and CDR2 FYNNEI.

Remarks on this clone: This CDR3 is also generated by other DNA sequences in the sample. This chain joins TRBV27 and TRBJ1-5; no definite D call. Trimming took 3 bases from V and 7 from J, leaving 7 bases between them. Germline assignment: CDR1 MNHEY and CDR2 SMNVEV (reference sequence). The CDR3 is made up of 12 amino acids. CDR3 sequence (DNA): TGTGCCAGCAGTTTGATGGGGCAGCCCCAGCATTTT. Translation gives CASSLMGQPQHF.

This chain uses TRBV15 with TRBJ2-5; 10 nucleotides agree with TRBD1. The CDR3 contains 14 residues. Germline lookup yields CDR1 LNHNV and CDR2 YYDKDF (reference sequence). J was trimmed by 9 bases and V by 5 bases; bases with no gene match: 9. CDR3 residues: CATSYPGTGEAQYF. The CDR3 coding sequence is TGTGCCACCAGCTACCCCGGGACAGGGGAGGCCCAGTACTTC.

The CDR3 spells CASSYREPYSNQPQHF. Here the CDR3 DNA reads TGTGCCAGCAGTTACCGGGAACCTTATAGCAATCAGCCCCAGCATTTT. J is TRBJ1-5 and V is TRBV6-6; the D is unclear. Germline V gene lookup returns CDR1 MNHNY and CDR2 SVGAGI (reference sequence). Trimming stripped 2 bases from V and 0 bases from J, with 11 bases between. The CDR3 spans 16 residues.

CDR3 sequence reads: CASSLPNTIYF. The CDR3 region has the DNA TGTGCCAGCAGTTTACCGAACACCATATATTTT. The chain recombines TRBV28 with TRBJ1-3; D is undetermined. The CDR3 has 11 residues. V lost 2 bases to trimming and J lost 7 bases, with 3 bases between them. Germline V gene sequence: CDR1 MDHEN, CDR2 SYDVKM.

The chain recombines TRBV6-5 with TRBJ2-1; no reliable D call. Germline CDR1 reads MNHEY; CDR2 reads SVGAGI. The CDR3 has 14 amino acids. V was cut by 0 bases and J by 9 bases, with 12 bases left in between. The CDR3 region is CASSYSASSTEQFF. The CDR3 region has the DNA TGTGCCAGCAGTTACTCGGCTAGTTCCACTGAGCAGTTCTTC.

The chain joins TRBV6-1 to TRBJ1-2; possibly TRBD1 for D (6 bases). This CDR3 comprises 16 residues. The V and J ends lost 2 bases and 1 base respectively, with 14 bases between them. Per germline, CDR1 MNHNS and CDR2 SASEGT. CDR3 bases: TGTGCCAGCAGTGAAAATTCGGAGGGGGGTAACTATGGCTACACCTTC. Amino acids: CASSENSEGGNYGYTF.

The genes are TRBV5-4 and TRBJ2-7; 8 positions match TRBD2. V shed 0 bases and J 4 bases; nucleotides not matched to a gene: 6. The CDR3 runs 15 residues. Germline CDR1 reads SGHNT; CDR2 reads YYREEE (reference sequence). The CDR3 here is CASSLGSGSGYEQYF. The CDR3 DNA is TGTGCCAGCAGCTTGGGCAGCGGGAGCGGGTACGAGCAGTACTTC.

The V call is TRBV9, the J call TRBJ2-7, with TRBD2 identical over 8 bases. This CDR3 is built from 15 residues. Trimming cost V 4 bases and J 0 bases; bases outside gene matches: 6. CDR1 is SGDLS, CDR2 YYNGEE, per germline. The CDR3 reads CASSPAGASSYEQYF. The CDR3, as DNA: TGTGCCAGCAGCCCAGCGGGGGCCAGCTCCTACGAGCAGTACTTC. Combining the CDR3 with reference TRBV9 and TRBJ2-7 gives the whole variable domain DSGVTQTPKHLITATGQRVTLRCSPRSGDLSVYWYQQSLDQGLQFLIQYYNGEERAKGNILERFSAQQFPDLHSELNLSSLELGDSALYFCASSPAGASSYEQYFGPGTRLTVT.

The V gene is TRBV11-2, the J gene TRBJ2-3; D might be TRBD2 (5 bases). V lost 1 base, J lost 8 bases, and 16 bases lay in between. This CDR3 is built from 15 residues. CDR1 and CDR2 (germline): SGHAT, FQNNGV. Here the CDR3 DNA reads TGTGCCAGCAGCTTAGGGGAGCTCCCGGTGGGTACGCAGTATTTT. Encoded protein: CASSLGELPVGTQYF.

This clone appeared once. This chain links TRBV28 with TRBJ1-5; no reliable D call. Deletions cut 5 bases from V and 0 bases from J, with 11 bases between. There are 15 residues in the CDR3. CDR1 is MDHEN and CDR2 is SYDVKM in the germline V gene. Here the CDR3 DNA reads TGTGCCAGCAGTCTGACCGCCGTTAGCAATCAGCCCCAGCATTTT. The encoded protein is CASSLTAVSNQPQHF.

This sequence joins TRBV9 and TRBJ1-1, with D perhaps TRBD1 (5 bases). V was clipped by 0 bases and J by 0 bases, with 12 bases between them. Germline V gives CDR1 SGDLS, CDR2 YYNGEE. The CDR3 consists of 16 residues. CDR3 in DNA: TGTGCCAGCAGCGTAGGGTCGGGGCAATTGAACACTGAAGCTTTCTTT. It is translated as CASSVGSGQLNTEAFF.

This clone qualifies as medium-sized. The chain uses TRBV5-8 and TRBJ1-4; D call uncertain. CDR3 length: 16 residues. CDR1 and CDR2 (germline): SGHTS, YDEGEE. V gave up 5 bases and J gave up 3 bases, with 17 bases separating them. CDR3 coding DNA: TGTGCCAGCAGTCCTCCAAACTTGTCTGCTAATGAAAAACTGTTTTTT. Its translation is CASSPPNLSANEKLFF.

J is TRBJ2-4 and V is TRBV27; no definite D call. This CDR3 has 20 amino acids. The germline gives CDR1 MNHEY, CDR2 SMNVEV (reference sequence). V gave up 6 bases and J gave up 0 bases, with 27 bases separating them. In DNA form, the CDR3 reads TGTGCCAGCAGCACCGACCCCCCGTCGGCATATTTATTAGCCAAAAACATTCAGTACTTC. This codes for CASSTDPPSAYLLAKNIQYF.

The rearrangement uses TRBV11-3 and TRBJ2-1; 7 bases line up with TRBD2. Unmatched junction bases numbered 3, after V lost 3 bases and J lost 4 bases. The CDR3 sequence is 14 residues long. Germline V gene sequence: CDR1 SGHNT, CDR2 YENEEA. CDR3 amino acids: CASSLTSRYNEQFF. CDR3 nucleotides: TGTGCCAGCAGCTTGACTAGCAGATACAATGAGCAGTTCTTC. Using reference TRBV11-3 and TRBJ2-1 for the parts outside the CDR3, the full variable domain is EAGVVQSPRYKIIEKKQPVAFWCNPISGHNTLYWYLQNLGQGPELLIRYENEEAVDDSQLPKDRFSAERLKGVDSTLKIQPAELGDSAVYLCASSLTSRYNEQFFGPGTRLTVL.

As DNA, the CDR3 is TGTGCCAGCAGCAAAAGACTCGGGACCGGAAGGCAGGAGACCCAGTACTTC. This encodes CASSKRLGTGRQETQYF. The V and J genes are TRBV21-1 and TRBJ2-5. TRBV21-1 is a recognized pseudogene. The CDR3 extends over 17 amino acids.